This passage covers 30 T cell receptor beta chains from one sample sequenced in a study of cytomegalovirus exposure and HLA in healthy donors (dated by TCRdb to the late 2010s). Receptor amplification or capture employed the immunoSEQ multiplex PCR assay. For the multiplex PCR, a mixture combining 60 forward primers for TCR Vbeta segments and 13 reverse primers for TCR Jbeta segments was used. What TCRdb holds here is the immuneACCESS table cut down to in-frame rearrangements. Part of the clones is not present; checked against another copy, under half of the missing clones reflect an unresolved V gene, and the others are unexplained. The sample table records about 190,000 clones; about 81% of these occur just once. Of the sample, around 2.2% is held by the ten largest clones. Sample: PBMCs. Receptors were obtained from a woman between 18 and 30 years old in good health and CMV-seropositive.

The rearrangement links TRBV9 to TRBJ1-4; unclear D gene. Trimming left V 4 bases short and J 2 bases short, with 15 bases between. The CDR3 totals 16 residues. Germline lookup yields CDR1 SGDLS and CDR2 YYNGEE. The CDR3 region is CASSPSPRGTNEKLFF. The CDR3 nucleotides read TGTGCCAGCAGCCCGTCCCCCCGGGGTACTAATGAAAAACTGTTTTTT.

The rearrangement uses TRBV7-9 and TRBJ1-2, with unresolved D. V was pared by 1 base and J by 8 bases, with 8 bases between. This CDR3 has 12 amino acids. Germline CDR1 is SEHNR and CDR2 is FQNEAQ (reference sequence). CDR3 DNA sequence: TGTGCCAGCAGCTTAGAGGTAGCCGGCTACACCTTC. It translates to CASSLEVAGYTF.

The rearrangement joins TRBV12-5 to TRBJ1-6, with TRBD1 matching 7 bases. This CDR3 spans 15 amino acids. The junction had 6 bases not matched to a gene; V was cut back by 1 base and J by 9 bases. CDR1 is LGHNT and CDR2 is FRNRAP in the germline V gene. Written as DNA, the CDR3 is TGTGCTAGTGGTTTGGAGACAGGGCGTCGTTCACCCCTCCACTTT. Translating it yields CASGLETGRRSPLHF.

The chain uses TRBV6-1 and TRBJ2-7; 8 nucleotides align to TRBD1. J gave up 2 bases and V 0 bases, and 6 bases lay outside the gene matches. CDR3 length equals 16 residues. Germline CDR1 reads MNHNS; CDR2 reads SASEGT. CDR3 loop: CASSEARRGLPYEQYV. In DNA form, the CDR3 reads TGTGCCAGCAGTGAAGCGCGCAGGGGGCTCCCCTACGAGCAGTACGTC.

V gene TRBV5-4 combines with J gene TRBJ2-1, with D uncertain. The CDR3 covers 14 residues. CDR1 and CDR2 from the germline V gene are SGHNT and YYREEE (reference sequence). Trimming shortened V by 3 bases and J by 9 bases, and 16 bases separated the two germline ends. The CDR3 DNA follows: TGTGCCAGCAGCTACGGCTCTGGGCAGACTGAGCAGTTCTTC. Its protein product is CASSYGSGQTEQFF. The full variable domain, with the rest looked up from reference TRBV5-4 and TRBJ2-1, is ETGVTQSPTHLIKTRGQQVTLRCSSQSGHNTVSWYQQALGQGPQFIFQYYREEENGRGNFPPRFSGLQFPNYSSELNVNALELDDSALYLCASSYGSGQTEQFFGPGTRLTVL.

The J gene is TRBJ2-5, the V gene TRBV5-4, with TRBD1 identical over 10 bases. CDR3 length: 16 amino acids. V lost 4 bases, J lost 3 bases, and 9 bases stayed unmatched. Germline V gene lookup returns CDR1 SGHNT and CDR2 YYREEE (reference sequence). CDR3 bases: TGTGCCAGCAGCCTAATGAGGACAGGGGGAAAAGAGACCCAGTACTTC. Encoded protein: CASSLMRTGGKETQYF. Variable domain in full (rest from reference TRBV5-4 and TRBJ2-5): ETGVTQSPTHLIKTRGQQVTLRCSSQSGHNTVSWYQQALGQGPQFIFQYYREEENGRGNFPPRFSGLQFPNYSSELNVNALELDDSALYLCASSLMRTGGKETQYFGPGTRLLVL.

The rearrangement uses TRBV13 and TRBJ1-3; 11 bases map to TRBD1. The germline gives CDR1 PRHDT, CDR2 FYEKMQ (reference sequence). There are 16 residues in the CDR3. The ends lost 2 bases at V and 2 bases at J; junction bases unmatched: 2. The CDR3 reads CASSLTGQGAGNTIYF. The CDR3 nucleotides are TGTGCCAGCAGCTTAACGGGACAGGGGGCTGGAAACACCATATATTTT.

J is TRBJ1-5 and V is TRBV4-1; D is undetermined. The CDR3 consists of 16 residues. Trimming removed 0 bases from V and 7 bases from J, with 16 bases in between. Germline V gene lookup returns CDR1 MGHRA and CDR2 YSYEKL. CDR3 bases: TGCGCCAGCAGCCAAGATCGGAGTTATGGAAGCCAGCCCCAGCATTTT. Protein: CASSQDRSYGSQPQHF.

The table lists this clone with a few counts. The V call is TRBV2, the J call TRBJ1-1; 7 bases are a match to TRBD1. V lost 4 bases, J lost 5 bases, and 7 bases stayed unmatched. From germline, CDR1 is SNHLY and CDR2 FYNNEI. The CDR3 sequence is 14 residues long. Here the CDR3 reads CASSGTGEGTEAFF. For the CDR3, the DNA is TGTGCCAGCAGTGGAACAGGGGAAGGGACTGAAGCTTTCTTT. The full variable domain, completed using reference TRBV2 and TRBJ1-1, is EPEVTQTPSHQVTQMGQEVILRCVPISNHLYFYWYRQILGQKVEFLVSFYNNEISEKSEIFDDQFSVERPDGSNFTLKIRSTKLEDSAMYFCASSGTGEGTEAFFGQGTRLTVV.

The chain uses TRBV27 and TRBJ1-2; 11 positions agree with TRBD1. V gave up 0 bases and J gave up 8 bases; unmatched junction bases: 8. Germline CDR1 reads MNHEY; CDR2 reads SMNVEV (reference sequence). This CDR3 is 16 amino acids long. CDR3 loop: CASSLSSRGQGGGYTF. CDR3 coding DNA: TGTGCCAGCAGTTTATCTTCCCGGGGACAGGGGGGAGGCTACACCTTC.

This clone has a handful of counts. Here the CDR3 DNA reads TGTGCCAGCAGTCAGGGGACAGGGGCCAACGTCCTGACTTTC. Translated, it gives CASSQGTGANVLTF. The genes are TRBV6-4 and TRBJ2-6, with a tentative D call TRBD1 (6 bases). Germline V gene data show CDR1 as MRHNA and CDR2 as SNTAGT. This CDR3 has 14 residues. Trimming shortened V by 5 bases and J by 4 bases, and 9 bases separated the two germline ends.

The CDR3 nucleotides read TGTGCCAGCAGCTTCGCCGTCGGGGTTGAAGAGACCCAGTACTTC. Translating gives CASSFAVGVEETQYF. This sequence joins TRBV7-9 and TRBJ2-5, with a weak D call TRBD2 (5 bases). Germline V gives CDR1 SEHNR, CDR2 FQNEAQ (reference sequence). V was pared by 3 bases and J by 3 bases, with 14 bases between. The CDR3 runs 15 residues.

V and J are TRBV11-2 and TRBJ1-1; a weak D match, TRBD1 (5 bases). The germline gives CDR1 SGHAT, CDR2 FQNNGV. Trimming took off 5 bases at V and 4 bases at J, with 14 bases between the two ends. This CDR3 contains 14 residues. CDR3 DNA sequence: TGTGCCAGCAGCCCCACCGGCAGGGTCACTGAAGCTTTCTTT. Translation: CASSPTGRVTEAFF. Full variable domain (remainder filled in from reference TRBV11-2 and TRBJ1-1): EAGVAQSPRYKIIEKRQSVAFWCNPISGHATLYWYQQILGQGPKLLIQFQNNGVVDDSQLPKDRFSAERLKGVDSTLKIQPAKLEDSAVYLCASSPTGRVTEAFFGQGTRLTVV.

This clone was seen a few times. V gene TRBV10-1 combines with J gene TRBJ2-2, with no clear D. The V gene's germline CDR1 is WNHNN and CDR2 SYGVQD (reference sequence). V shed 7 bases and J shed 1 base, with 4 bases lying between them. The CDR3 is 12 residues long. The CDR3 nucleotides are TGCGCCAGCAAGCAGAACACCGGGGAGCTGTTTTTT. Translated: CASKQNTGELFF.

This clone was seen only a few times. V is TRBV30 and J is TRBJ1-1; D gene ambiguous. Trimming stripped 2 bases from V and 11 bases from J, with 18 bases between. This CDR3 comprises 13 residues. Germline V gives CDR1 GTSNPN, CDR2 SVGIG (reference sequence). The CDR3 spells CAWSSNLRLSAFF. The CDR3 nucleotides read TGTGCCTGGAGTAGCAACCTGAGACTCTCGGCTTTCTTT.

Concerning this clone: The sample carries other DNA sequences with the same CDR3. The chain couples TRBV28 to TRBJ2-6; D gene ambiguous. CDR1 is MDHEN, CDR2 SYDVKM, per germline. The CDR3 spans 14 residues. The ends were cut back, 3 bases at V and 0 bases at J, with 3 bases in the middle. CDR3 in DNA: TGTGCCAGCAGTTTGAGCTCTGGGGCCAACGTCCTGACTTTC. This sequence encodes CASSLSSGANVLTF.

This clone was counted a single time. The chain couples TRBV7-6 to TRBJ2-3, with 8 nucleotides matching TRBD1. Germline V lookup: CDR1 SGHVS, CDR2 FNYEAQ. Unmatched junction bases numbered 13, after V lost 1 base and J lost 4 bases. The CDR3 spans 18 residues. CDR3 protein: CASSLVGAGGMEADTQYF. Written as DNA, the CDR3 is TGTGCCAGCAGCTTAGTCGGGGCAGGGGGCATGGAGGCAGATACGCAGTATTTT.

The chain links TRBV5-1 to TRBJ2-5; D unresolved. Trimming removed 5 bases at V and 4 bases at J, with 6 bases between. CDR3 length: 11 amino acids. Per the germline V gene, CDR1 is SGHRS and CDR2 is YFSETQ. CDR3 amino acids: CASRSRETQYF. DNA of the CDR3: TGCGCCAGCAGATCCCGAGAGACCCAGTACTTC.

The J gene is TRBJ2-2, the V gene TRBV7-9, with 7 bases aligning to TRBD1. This CDR3 has 16 residues. Germline-derived CDR1 and CDR2 are SEHNR and FQNEAQ (reference sequence). V lost 3 bases, J lost 5 bases, and 9 bases stayed unmatched. CDR3 coding DNA: TGTGCCAGCAGCTTGGGGTGGACAGGCAGGACCGGGGAGCTGTTTTTT. This encodes CASSLGWTGRTGELFF.

The chain has TRBV18 and TRBJ2-7; D is perhaps TRBD1 (7 bases). Trimming took off 4 bases at V and 0 bases at J, with 10 bases between the two ends. This CDR3 is 14 amino acids long. In germline, CDR1 is KGHSH, CDR2 LQKENI. The DNA for the CDR3 is TGTGCCAGCTCACGCAGGGGGGACTCCTACGAGCAGTACTTC. It codes for CASSRRGDSYEQYF.

This sequence joins TRBV4-3 and TRBJ2-7; perhaps TRBD1 as D (5 bases). Germline V lookup: CDR1 LGHNA, CDR2 YSLEER. V was shortened by 4 bases and J by 6 bases, with 10 bases between the two germline ends. The CDR3 spans 12 residues. The CDR3 protein is CASSRGRSEQYV. DNA for the CDR3: TGCGCCAGCAGCCGGGGCAGATCCGAGCAGTACGTC.

The chain recombines TRBV19 with TRBJ2-7, with D possibly being TRBD2 (5 bases). The germline V gene has CDR1 LNHDA and CDR2 SQIVND (reference sequence). This CDR3 contains 15 residues. Trimming left V 1 base short and J 3 bases short, with 13 bases between. CDR3: CASSIGTLGGYEQYF. The CDR3 DNA reads TGTGCCAGTAGTATAGGAACGCTTGGAGGCTACGAGCAGTACTTC.

The chain links TRBV29-1 to TRBJ2-2, with TRBD2 matching over 10 bases. CDR3 length: 17 amino acids. Per germline, CDR1 SQVTM and CDR2 ANQGSEA. The J segment lost 2 bases and the V segment lost 4 bases, leaving 10 bases of the junction unmatched. The CDR3 DNA is TGCAGCGTTGGTGGGCTAGCGGGGGCCCAAAACACCGGGGAGCTGTTTTTT. Amino acids: CSVGGLAGAQNTGELFF.

The chain recombines TRBV9 with TRBJ2-3; the match to TRBD2 covers 9 bases. The trim removed 6 bases at V and 0 bases at J, leaving 5 bases unmatched. The germline V gene encodes CDR1 SGDLS and CDR2 YYNGEE. The CDR3 runs 15 residues. The CDR3 DNA reads as TGTGCCAGCAAAGCGGGGGGAACTAGCACAGATACGCAGTATTTT. It is translated as CASKAGGTSTDTQYF.

The V gene is TRBV9, the J gene TRBJ1-2; no firm D call. The V gene lost 3 bases and the J gene lost 8 bases, with 14 bases spanning the gap. In germline, CDR1 is SGDLS, CDR2 YYNGEE. The CDR3 spans 13 residues. DNA for the CDR3: TGTGCCAGCAGCGACGAGTGGGGAGTGGGCTACACCTTC. It encodes CASSDEWGVGYTF. The whole variable domain, filled in from reference TRBV9 and TRBJ1-2, reads DSGVTQTPKHLITATGQRVTLRCSPRSGDLSVYWYQQSLDQGLQFLIQYYNGEERAKGNILERFSAQQFPDLHSELNLSSLELGDSALYFCASSDEWGVGYTFGSGTRLTVV.

The V and J genes are TRBV7-6 and TRBJ1-5; D ambiguous. Trimming left V 5 bases short and J 5 bases short, with 10 bases between. Germline CDR1 reads SGHVS; CDR2 reads FNYEAQ. The CDR3 runs 13 residues. CDR3 region: CASSPLGDQPQHF. DNA for the CDR3: TGTGCCAGCAGCCCACTGGGAGATCAGCCCCAGCATTTT.

The rearrangement uses TRBV6-4 and TRBJ2-7; 7 positions match TRBD1. Germline V lookup: CDR1 MRHNA, CDR2 SNTAGT. The V and J ends lost 6 bases and 4 bases, in that order; junction bases with no gene match: 9. CDR3 length: 14 residues. The CDR3 region is CASSLPGRGYEQYV. CDR3 coding DNA: TGTGCCAGCAGCCTTCCGGGCAGGGGGTACGAGCAGTACGTC.

This chain links TRBV20-1 with TRBJ2-5; 8 bases agree with TRBD1. The ends lost 5 bases at V and 4 bases at J; junction bases unmatched: 0. Germline lookup yields CDR1 DFQATT and CDR2 SNEGSKA (reference sequence). This CDR3 spans 11 amino acids. The CDR3 sequence is CSADRGETQYF. As DNA, the CDR3 is TGCAGTGCTGACAGGGGAGAGACCCAGTACTTC.

CDR3 region: CASSQDIVGASNEKLFF. The CDR3 region has the DNA TGCGCCAGCAGCCAAGACATCGTGGGGGCGTCTAATGAAAAACTGTTTTTT. The rearrangement links TRBV4-3 to TRBJ1-4; D may be TRBD1 (6 bases). Per germline, CDR1 LGHNA and CDR2 YSLEER. The CDR3 covers 17 residues. V lost 0 bases, J lost 3 bases, and 14 bases lay in between.

The chain couples TRBV30 to TRBJ1-2; D is uncertain. CDR3 length: 13 residues. Germline CDR1 GTSNPN, CDR2 SVGIG (reference sequence). The V gene lost 0 bases and the J gene lost 8 bases, with 13 bases spanning the gap. The CDR3, as DNA: TGTGCCTGGAGTGTAAGTGGGCAAGCCGGCTACACCTTC. The encoded protein is CAWSVSGQAGYTF.